The 8 T cell receptor beta chains below come from one sample, sequenced in a study of blood T cells in healthy people across ages. The authors ran a second PCR of about 7 to 11 cycles using a sample-barcoded 5' primer and a J-beta primer mix. TCRdb reanalysed the 5' RACE reads using MiXCR and keeps one entry per CDR3 protein. The sample yields approximately 1,000,000 distinct CDR3 sequences, 35% to 40% seen once. The sequencing input was blood. The receptors stem from a man in his late teens or twenties in good health.

In this sample, this clonotype turned up a few times. The chain joins TRBV20-1 to TRBJ1-2; 7 bases align to TRBD1. Germline CDR1 is DFQATT and CDR2 is SNEGSKA (reference sequence). CDR3 length equals 15 residues. J was trimmed by 2 bases and V by 4 bases; bases with no gene match: 10. The CDR3 sequence is CSATPGQGENYGYTF. The DNA of the CDR3 is TGCAGTGCTACACCAGGGCAGGGGGAAAACTATGGCTACACCTTC.

The V call is TRBV27, the J call TRBJ1-1; D gene uncertain. V lost 0 bases and J lost 1, with 12 bases in between. CDR3 length: 16 residues. The germline gives CDR1 MNHEY, CDR2 SMNVEV (reference sequence). CDR3 bases: TGTGCCAGCAGTTTATCGGGTTGGAAAGGGAACACTGAAGCTTTCTTT. Translating gives CASSLSGWKGNTEAFF.

The chain couples TRBV20-1 to TRBJ2-4; TRBD1 matches at 7 bases. Germline values: CDR1 DFQATT, CDR2 SNEGSKA (reference sequence). This CDR3 has 15 residues. The J segment lost 13 bases and the V segment lost 2 bases, leaving 17 bases of the junction unmatched. CDR3 region: CSARSGTARDDEQYF. The CDR3 DNA sequence: TGCAGTGCTAGATCTGGGACAGCAAGGGACGATGAGCAGTACTTC.

The sample holds a few counts of this clonotype. The chain couples TRBV7-2 to TRBJ1-5; D is possibly TRBD1 (5 bases). Trimming removed 6 bases from V and 5 bases from J, with 11 bases in between. The CDR3 consists of 13 residues. Per germline, CDR1 SGHTA and CDR2 FQGNSA. The CDR3, as DNA: TGTGCCAGCAGTTTGGTCAGGGATCAGCCCCAGCATTTT. This gives the protein CASSLVRDQPQHF.

Only one count was recorded for this clonotype. The chain links TRBV6-2 or TRBV6-3 to TRBJ2-5; possible D gene TRBD2, 5 bases. V was pared by 2 bases and J by 11 bases, with 27 bases between. CDR3 length equals 17 residues. Germline CDR1 and CDR2: MNHEY and SVGEGT. CDR3 loop: CASSYLPAAGVYNEQYF. The DNA for the CDR3 is TGTGCCAGCAGTTACCTTCCAGCGGCGGGCGTCTACAATGAGCAGTACTTC.

The chain uses TRBV7-8 and TRBJ2-3; tentatively, D is TRBD1 or TRBD2 (6 bases each). The CDR3 totals 14 residues. The germline V gene has CDR1 SGHVS and CDR2 FQNEAQ. The V end lost 8 bases, the J end lost 4 bases, and 16 bases lay between the germline ends. CDR3 amino acids: CASAQGGYADTQYF. The CDR3 DNA reads as TGTGCCAGCGCTCAAGGGGGGTACGCAGATACGCAGTATTTT.

The chain employs TRBV6-5 and TRBJ1-2; 7 bases match TRBD1. The CDR3 has 14 amino acids. Trimming cost V 6 bases and J 1 base; bases outside gene matches: 5. CDR1 is MNHEY and CDR2 is SVGAGI in the germline V gene. The CDR3 protein is CASREGAVNYGYTF. CDR3 nucleotide sequence: TGTGCCAGCAGGGAGGGGGCGGTTAACTATGGCTACACCTTC.

The chain links TRBV2 to TRBJ2-2; possibly TRBD1 for D (7 bases). The V end lost 7 bases, the J end lost 2 bases, and 14 bases lay between the germline ends. The CDR3 covers 15 residues. From germline, CDR1 is SNHLY and CDR2 FYNNEI. CDR3 nucleotides: TGTGCCAGCAAGGAGGGGGCGCGTAACACCGGGGAGCTGTTTTTT. This encodes CASKEGARNTGELFF. Full variable domain (outside the CDR3, taken from reference TRBV2 and TRBJ2-2): EPEVTQTPSHQVTQMGQEVILRCVPISNHLYFYWYRQILGQKVEFLVSFYNNEISEKSEIFDDQFSVERPDGSNFTLKIRSTKLEDSAMYFCASKEGARNTGELFFGEGSRLTVL.